The table lists the clone carrying this TCR beta chain with many counts. Its antigen remains unknown. Investigators prepared the TCR beta libraries by applying iRepertoire HTBI primers and Arm-PCR of CDR3 regions. A single record per CDR3 protein comes from TCRdb applying MiXCR to the multiplex PCR reads. Found here are under 500,000 distinct CDR3 sequences, around 20% of them singletons; the top ten hold about a fifth. Time point indicated: persistent/refractory GD, antithyroid drugs over 5 years with positive TRAb. PBMC-extracted RNA yielded the TCR library. This entry comes from a study of regulatory T cells in long-lasting Graves disease. Broader study findings: TRBV28, TRBJ1-2 and TRBJ2-5 emerged as the favored segments in persistent disease.

Trimming stripped 7 bases from V and 4 bases from J, with 8 bases between. The CDR3 sequence is 12 residues long. The germline V gene has CDR1 MDHEN and CDR2 SYDVKM. This sample comprised peripheral blood mononuclear cells (PBMCs), obtained when the disease was refractory, from a patient treated with antithyroid drugs. This rearrangement joins TRBV28 to TRBJ1-5; no clear D gene. This TCR came from a female donor with Graves disease. CDR3: CASNRRNQPQHF. The CDR3 DNA reads as TGTGCCAGCAACCGAAGGAATCAGCCCCAGCATTTT. Drawing the rest from reference TRBV28 and TRBJ1-5, the complete variable domain is DVKVTQSSRYLVKRTGEKVFLECVQDMDHENMFWYRQDPGLGLRLIYFSYDVKMKEKGDIPEGYSVSREKKERFSLILESASTNQTSMYLCASNRRNQPQHFGDGTRLSIL.